The following is a T cell receptor (beta chain) sequence with its context. The data derive from a study of blood T cell repertoires in COVID-19. Germline V gene data show CDR1 as MNHEY and CDR2 as SVGAGI. The CDR3 has 15 residues. The J segment lost 5 bases and the V segment lost 2 bases, leaving 2 bases of the junction unmatched. Assay used: immunoSEQ multiplex PCR; TCRdb lists only in-frame clones, some missing. The sample records 65,000 to 70,000 clones, 80% to 85% being singletons. The receptor was isolated from a woman in her sixties with acute or convalescent COVID-19. Sequencing was done on a sample of peripheral blood. J is TRBJ2-2 and V is TRBV6-5; TRBD1 agrees at 10 bases. CDR3 amino acids: CASSYGTGVTGELFF. The CDR3 nucleotides read TGTGCCAGCAGTTACGGGACAGGGGTGACCGGGGAGCTGTTTTTT.